The 30 T cell receptor beta chains listed next were all sequenced from one sample in a study of T cells after somatic rescue of genetic block. Sequenced by immunoSEQ multiplex PCR; TCRdb stores in-frame clones only, minus some. There are approximately 10,000 clones in the sample; 71% occur only once, and more than 10% lies in the top ten. Sequencing was carried out using peripheral blood mononuclear cells (PBMCs). Every receptor here comes from a boy younger than 18.

This chain joins TRBV28 and TRBJ2-7, with D perhaps given as TRBD1 or TRBD2 (5 bases each). Trimming shortened V by 6 bases and J by 2 bases, and 26 bases separated the two germline ends. This CDR3 contains 18 residues. The germline CDR1 and CDR2 sequences are MDHEN and SYDVKM. CDR3 nucleotide sequence: TGTGCCAGCAGCTCCAGGGTTCAAACCCCTCAACTAGCCTACGAGCAGTACTTC. Its translation is CASSSRVQTPQLAYEQYF.

This clone is judged medium-sized (0.01 to 0.1%). The chain combines TRBV6-5 with TRBJ1-2, with D maybe TRBD1 (5 bases). The germline V gene has CDR1 MNHEY and CDR2 SVGAGI. This CDR3 region has 14 residues. V lost 0 bases and J lost 7, with 12 bases in between. As DNA, the CDR3 is TGTGCCAGCAGTTACTCACGACAGCGGGGTGGCTACACCTTC. Encoded protein: CASSYSRQRGGYTF.

J is TRBJ1-2 and V is TRBV19; perhaps TRBD1 as D (5 bases). Looked up from germline, CDR1 is LNHDA and CDR2 is SQIVND (reference sequence). The CDR3 loop spans 13 amino acids. Trimming shortened V by 5 bases and J by 3 bases, and 10 bases separated the two germline ends. The CDR3 sequence is CASSRRDDYGYTF. The CDR3 DNA reads as TGTGCCAGTAGTCGCAGGGACGACTATGGCTACACCTTC.

This clone was picked up a small number of times. The chain recombines TRBV11-3 with TRBJ2-3, with D perhaps TRBD1 or TRBD2 (5 bases each). V dropped 4 bases and J dropped 4 bases, with 9 bases sitting between them. Per germline, CDR1 SGHNT and CDR2 YENEEA. CDR3 length: 13 residues. For the CDR3, the DNA is TGTGCCAGCAGCTCCAGGGACCCAGATACGCAGTATTTT. Translated, it gives CASSSRDPDTQYF.

This rearrangement joins TRBV10-3 to TRBJ2-2; D remains ambiguous. The CDR3 runs 14 residues. Germline CDR1 is ENHRY and CDR2 is SYGVKD. V was cut by 7 bases and J by 1 base, with 10 bases left in between. The CDR3 sequence: CAITDQQNTGELFF. CDR3 in DNA: TGTGCCATCACTGACCAGCAGAACACCGGGGAGCTGTTTTTT.

The V and J genes are TRBV27 and TRBJ2-4; D is possibly TRBD1 or TRBD2 (5 bases each). Germline CDR1 MNHEY, CDR2 SMNVEV (reference sequence). The CDR3 covers 13 residues. The V and J ends lost 6 bases and 0 bases respectively, with 6 bases between them. CDR3 amino acids: CASRGTAKNIQYF. As DNA, the CDR3 is TGTGCCAGCAGGGGGACAGCCAAAAACATTCAGTACTTC.

This clone has only a few counts. This chain links TRBV5-1 with TRBJ2-7, with 9 bases aligning to TRBD1. Germline-derived CDR1 and CDR2 are SGHRS and YFSETQ. J lost 2 bases, V lost 4 bases, and 10 bases had no gene match. CDR3 length: 16 amino acids. The CDR3, as DNA: TGCGCCAGCAGCCTCCCCTTGGGACAGGGAGCCTACGAGCAGTACTTC. Amino acid sequence: CASSLPLGQGAYEQYF.

The rearrangement joins TRBV6-6 to TRBJ2-3, with TRBD1 matching over 7 bases. Germline V CDR1 and CDR2: MNHNY, SVGAGI (reference sequence). J lost 3 bases, V lost 10 bases, and 13 bases had no gene match. The CDR3 has 15 amino acids. CDR3 region: CATNRDRVGTDTQYF. DNA for the CDR3: TGTGCCACCAATCGTGACAGGGTAGGAACAGATACGCAGTATTTT.

The CDR3 protein is CASSFGYEQYF. The CDR3 DNA reads TGTGCCAGCAGTTTCGGATACGAGCAGTACTTC. This chain uses TRBV27 with TRBJ2-5; D not certain. Matching the DNA end better, TRBJ2-7 makes the J call doubtful. This CDR3 contains 11 residues. Germline CDR1 is MNHEY and CDR2 is SMNVEV (reference sequence).

The rearrangement links TRBV6-9 to TRBJ2-2; 12 positions agree with TRBD2. Germline trimming cut 6 bases from V and 5 bases from J; bases unmatched to any gene: 4. Germline assignment: CDR1 MNHGY and CDR2 SVAAGI. The CDR3 runs 15 residues. The CDR3 DNA is TGTGCCAGCAGCCCTACTAGCGGGAGGACCGGGGAGCTGTTTTTT. It codes for CASSPTSGRTGELFF.

The genes are TRBV18 and TRBJ2-7; no clear D gene. This CDR3 spans 13 amino acids. Trimming stripped 2 bases from V and 1 base from J, with 6 bases between. Germline V gene sequence: CDR1 KGHSH, CDR2 LQKENI. Here the CDR3 DNA reads TGTGCCAGCTCACCAGTAGGGTCCTACGAGCAGTACTTC. This gives the protein CASSPVGSYEQYF.

The chain has TRBV6-6 and TRBJ1-1; D remains ambiguous. The CDR3 sequence is 14 residues long. Germline V lookup: CDR1 MNHNY, CDR2 SVGAGI (reference sequence). V lost 6 bases and J lost 1, with 12 bases in between. The CDR3, as DNA: TGTGCCAGCAGAGAAGGCCGGCGGAACACTGAAGCTTTCTTT. This translates into CASREGRRNTEAFF.

This clone was seen only once. The genes are TRBV2 and TRBJ1-5; possibly TRBD1 for D (6 bases). Germline CDR1 is SNHLY and CDR2 is FYNNEI. V lost 3 bases and J lost 1, with 13 bases in between. The length of the CDR3 is 16 residues. The CDR3 reads CASSDRGGASNQPQHF. The CDR3 coding sequence is TGTGCCAGCAGTGACCGTGGGGGGGCGAGCAATCAGCCCCAGCATTTT. The variable domain in full, completed from reference TRBV2 and TRBJ1-5, reads EPEVTQTPSHQVTQMGQEVILRCVPISNHLYFYWYRQILGQKVEFLVSFYNNEISEKSEIFDDQFSVERPDGSNFTLKIRSTKLEDSAMYFCASSDRGGASNQPQHFGDGTRLSIL.

The V gene is TRBV5-1, the J gene TRBJ2-5; 8 nucleotides align to TRBD1. The J call is doubtful: the DNA matches TRBJ2-7 better. This CDR3 comprises 15 residues. CDR1 SGHRS and CDR2 YFSETQ come from the germline V gene. This CDR3 is CASSSLQGGSYEQYF. DNA of the CDR3: TGCGCCAGCAGCTCCCTACAGGGGGGATCCTACGAGCAGTACTTC.

This clone appeared a few times. The chain recombines TRBV18 with TRBJ1-1; D not certain. This CDR3 spans 15 amino acids. With 2 bases removed from V and 4 bases from J, the gap between germline ends came to 14 bases. The germline V gene encodes CDR1 KGHSH and CDR2 LQKENI. DNA of the CDR3: TGTGCCAGCTCACCAGTACAGCTGCCATCCACTGAAGCTTTCTTT. Translation: CASSPVQLPSTEAFF.

This clone turned up a few times. The chain uses TRBV5-1 and TRBJ2-2; 11 nucleotides match TRBD1. The trim removed 4 bases at V and 7 bases at J, leaving 6 bases unmatched. The CDR3 totals 15 residues. Germline CDR1 SGHRS, CDR2 YFSETQ. CDR3 DNA sequence: TGCGCCAGCAGCCCCGGACAGGGGGCGAGCGGGGAGCTGTTTTTT. Translation gives CASSPGQGASGELFF. The full variable domain, completed using reference TRBV5-1 and TRBJ2-2, is KAGVTQTPRYLIKTRGQQVTLSCSPISGHRSVSWYQQTPGQGLQFLFEYFSETQRNKGNFPGRFSGRQFSNSRSEMNVSTLELGDSALYLCASSPGQGASGELFFGEGSRLTVL.

About this clone: The junction and the germline gene differ at one end; a read error may be behind it. The chain is built from TRBV27 and TRBJ1-1, with 9 bases fitting TRBD1. CDR3 length: 15 residues. Germline V gene lookup returns CDR1 MNHEY and CDR2 SMNVEV (reference sequence). CDR3 in DNA: TGTGCCAGCAGCCAGTCCGGGACAGGGAACCCTGAAGCTTTCTTT. It yields the protein CASSQSGTGNPEAFF.

The V call is TRBV11-2, the J call TRBJ2-5; TRBD2 is a possible D gene (5 bases). Trimming cost V 2 bases and J 7 bases, with 17 bases left between them. Germline V gives CDR1 SGHAT, CDR2 FQNNGV. The CDR3 covers 15 residues. CDR3 sequence reads: CASSLLIGVAGTQYF. The CDR3 DNA reads as TGTGCCAGCAGCTTATTAATAGGTGTCGCGGGGACCCAGTACTTC.

V gene TRBV14 combines with J gene TRBJ2-3; D could derive from TRBD1 or TRBD2 (5 bases each). This CDR3 contains 12 residues. Germline V lookup: CDR1 SGHDN, CDR2 FVKESK. V lost 3 bases and J 7 bases, leaving 8 bases between the germline ends. CDR3 in amino acids: CASSQGRNTQYF. The CDR3 nucleotides read TGTGCCAGCAGCCAGGGACGAAATACGCAGTATTTT. Full variable domain (outside the CDR3, taken from reference TRBV14 and TRBJ2-3): EAGVTQFPSHSVIEKGQTVTLRCDPISGHDNLYWYRRVMGKEIKFLLHFVKESKQDESGMPNNRFLAERTGGTYSTLKVQPAELEDSGVYFCASSQGRNTQYFGPGTRLTVL.

CDR3 nucleotide sequence: TGTGCCAGCAGTTACCGGGCTGGGCAACTGTTTTTT. Amino acids: CASSYRAGQLFF. V usage is TRBV6-6 and J usage is TRBJ1-4; D unclear. CDR3 size: 12 residues. V was cut by 2 bases and J by 12 bases, with 10 bases left in between. The germline V gene encodes CDR1 MNHNY and CDR2 SVGAGI (reference sequence).

This clone was recorded a few times. CDR3: CASSLTPGGTYEQYF. The DNA of the CDR3 is TGTGCCAGCAGCTTAACCCCAGGGGGCACCTACGAGCAGTACTTC. This rearrangement joins TRBV11-2 to TRBJ2-7; 8 bases map to TRBD1. V lost 2 bases to trimming and J lost 2 bases; unmatched junction nucleotides: 5. CDR3 size: 15 residues. Germline lookup yields CDR1 SGHAT and CDR2 FQNNGV.

The J gene is TRBJ1-4, the V gene TRBV25-1; D is ambiguous. Germline V gives CDR1 MGHDK, CDR2 SYGVNS. V lost 3 bases to trimming and J lost 4 bases, with 15 bases between them. This CDR3 is 16 amino acids long. CDR3 DNA sequence: TGTGCCAGCAGTGACCATTCCACCCGGGGTAATGAAAAACTGTTTTTT. As protein: CASSDHSTRGNEKLFF.

The chain recombines TRBV30 with TRBJ1-2; TRBD1 might be the D (6 bases). CDR1 and CDR2 from the germline V gene are GTSNPN and SVGIG (reference sequence). This CDR3 region has 15 residues. Trimming pared 0 bases from V and 2 bases from J, leaving 13 bases between. This CDR3 is CAWSVGGGGNYGYTF. The CDR3 DNA reads TGTGCCTGGAGTGTAGGAGGGGGGGGGAACTATGGCTACACCTTC.

Here the CDR3 reads CAIKRVSGEQYF. In DNA form, the CDR3 reads TGTGCCATCAAGAGGGTTTCGGGCGAGCAGTACTTC. This chain uses TRBV28 with TRBJ2-7, with D possibly TRBD2 on 5 matching bases. Germline lookup yields CDR1 MDHEN and CDR2 SYDVKM. Trimming stripped 10 bases from V and 6 bases from J, with 16 bases between. CDR3 length: 12 residues.

This chain uses TRBV5-6 with TRBJ2-3, with 8 positions matching TRBD1. This CDR3 has 14 residues. Germline CDR1 is SGHDT and CDR2 is YYEEEE. Trimming took 0 bases from V and 8 from J; bases not matched to a gene: 5. The CDR3 DNA follows: TGTGCCAGCAGCTTGGGACAGGGGATGAGTACGCAGTATTTT. Translation: CASSLGQGMSTQYF.

The V call is TRBV5-4, the J call TRBJ2-5; no definite D call. Germline values: CDR1 SGHNT, CDR2 YYREEE (reference sequence). Trimming took off 1 base at V and 4 bases at J, with 2 bases between the two ends. This CDR3 has 11 residues. The CDR3 coding sequence is TGTGCCAGCAGCTTGTTAGAGACCCAGTACTTC. Translation: CASSLLETQYF.

The rearrangement links TRBV7-9 to TRBJ2-5; the D is unclear. In germline, CDR1 is SEHNR, CDR2 FQNEAQ (reference sequence). This CDR3 region has 15 residues. V was pared by 0 bases and J by 7 bases, with 15 bases between. The CDR3 region has the DNA TGTGCCAGCAGCTTAGCAGTCACCCCCTATGGGACCCAGTACTTC. Translation: CASSLAVTPYGTQYF.

This clone is a singleton in its sample. The rearrangement joins TRBV18 to TRBJ2-7; unclear D gene. The CDR3 runs to 14 residues. The germline V and J ends were trimmed by 1 base and 5 bases, with 12 bases remaining between them. Germline-derived CDR1 and CDR2 are KGHSH and LQKENI. The CDR3 nucleotides are TGTGCCAGCTCACCACGGGGTACTGGGGACGAGCAGTACTTC. As protein: CASSPRGTGDEQYF.

In this sample, this clone turned up a few times. The chain is built from TRBV2 and TRBJ2-4, with 7 bases fitting TRBD1. Per germline, CDR1 SNHLY and CDR2 FYNNEI. This CDR3 region has 13 residues. J gave up 8 bases and V 4 bases, and 5 bases lay outside the gene matches. For the CDR3, the DNA is TGTGCCAGCAGTGGGACAGGTAACTACATTCAGTACTTC. It encodes CASSGTGNYIQYF.

This clone is medium-sized in the sample. The chain couples TRBV18 to TRBJ2-5; the match to TRBD1 covers 7 bases. This CDR3 spans 14 amino acids. Trimming at V came to 0 bases and at J to 4 bases, leaving 2 bases not matched to a gene. CDR1 is KGHSH and CDR2 is LQKENI in the germline V gene. The CDR3 region has the DNA TGTGCCAGCTCACCACCTACAGGGGTAGAGACCCAGTACTTC. Residues: CASSPPTGVETQYF.